These T cell receptor beta chains were read from a single sample in a study of blood T cell dynamics during melanoma immunotherapy. This table comes from immunoSEQ multiplex PCR, and its TCRdb copy is limited to in-frame clones, with some not included. Among about 11,000 clones listed, approximately 87% were seen once. Sample: blood, taken from a patient treated with checkpoint blockade. These TCRs come from a human donor with melanoma. Each CDR3 is given with its conserved first and last residue. The order of the fields is D gene, J gene, V gene, clone size, CDR3 DNA, CDR3 protein. D genes are given only for firm matches. Expanded clones are given a class, and other clones once, few, many or no size at all.

d_gene: TRBD2; j_gene: TRBJ2-5; v_gene: TRBV9; abundance: NA; CDR3nt: TGTGCCAGCAGCGTAGCTACAACTAGCGGGGGGTCGGAGACCCAGTACTTC; CDR3aa: CASSVATTSGGSETQYF
d_gene: NA; j_gene: TRBJ1-2; v_gene: TRBV19; abundance: NA; CDR3nt: TGTGCCAGTAGTATAGGGCGGTACGGCTACACCTTC; CDR3aa: CASSIGRYGYTF
d_gene: NA; j_gene: TRBJ2-5; v_gene: TRBV9; abundance: NA; CDR3nt: TGTGCCAGCAGCGTAGGCCTAGCCGAGACCCAGTACTTC; CDR3aa: CASSVGLAETQYF
d_gene: NA; j_gene: TRBJ1-3; v_gene: TRBV6-1; abundance: NA; CDR3nt: TGTGCCAGCAGTGAAGCGCACTCAAGCTCTGGAAACACCATATATTTT; CDR3aa: CASSEAHSSSGNTIYF
d_gene: NA; j_gene: TRBJ2-7; v_gene: TRBV2; abundance: NA; CDR3nt: TGTGCCAGCAGCGATGGACAGTCCCTACGCTACGAGCAGTACTTC; CDR3aa: CASSDGQSLRYEQYF
d_gene: NA; j_gene: TRBJ1-2; v_gene: TRBV6-6; abundance: NA; CDR3nt: TGTGCCAGCAGTTTTGACAGTCCGAGGGGCTACACCTTC; CDR3aa: CASSFDSPRGYTF
d_gene: NA; j_gene: TRBJ1-4; v_gene: TRBV9; abundance: once; CDR3nt: TGTGCCAGCAGTTACAGGGCGGGTGAAAAACTGTTTTTT; CDR3aa: CASSYRAGEKLFF
d_gene: NA; j_gene: TRBJ2-1; v_gene: TRBV1; abundance: NA; CDR3nt: TGCACCAGCAGCCGGTTGAGGGAGCAATCCTACAATGAGCAGTTCTTC; CDR3aa: CTSSRLREQSYNEQFF
d_gene: NA; j_gene: TRBJ1-4; v_gene: TRBV28; abundance: NA; CDR3nt: TGTGCCAGCAGTGACCCTCGACACGAAGCTAATGAAAAACTGTTTTTT; CDR3aa: CASSDPRHEANEKLFF
d_gene: NA; j_gene: TRBJ2-3; v_gene: TRBV5-1; abundance: NA; CDR3nt: TGCGCCAGCAGCTCGCGGGACATCCGCACAGATACGCAGTATTTT; CDR3aa: CASSSRDIRTDTQYF
d_gene: NA; j_gene: TRBJ2-5; v_gene: TRBV11-2; abundance: NA; CDR3nt: TGTGCCAGCAGCTTATGGAGCAGGTCGGACCAGTACTTC; CDR3aa: CASSLWSRSDQYF
d_gene: TRBD1; j_gene: TRBJ1-5; v_gene: TRBV10-3; abundance: NA; CDR3nt: TGTGCCATCAACTCCGACAGGGGGGACCAGCCCCAGCATTTT; CDR3aa: CAINSDRGDQPQHF
d_gene: NA; j_gene: TRBJ2-1; v_gene: TRBV28; abundance: few; CDR3nt: TGTGCCAGCACCAGGGACCAAGCGGAATACAATGAGCAGTTCTTC; CDR3aa: CASTRDQAEYNEQFF
d_gene: TRBD1; j_gene: TRBJ1-5; v_gene: TRBV2; abundance: once; CDR3nt: TGTGCCAGCAGGGGGACAGTTGTCGGCAATCAGCCCCAGCATTTT; CDR3aa: CASRGTVVGNQPQHF
d_gene: TRBD1; j_gene: TRBJ1-3; v_gene: TRBV5-5; abundance: few; CDR3nt: TGTGCCAGCAGCCCGGGACAGGAGGGCACCATATATTTT; CDR3aa: CASSPGQEGTIYF
d_gene: NA; j_gene: TRBJ2-2; v_gene: TRBV7-3; abundance: few; CDR3nt: TGTGCCAGCAGACGAGACAGCGCGAACACCGGGGAGCTGTTTTTT; CDR3aa: CASRRDSANTGELFF
d_gene: TRBD1; j_gene: TRBJ1-4; v_gene: TRBV18; abundance: NA; CDR3nt: TGTGCCAGCTCCTTCGGACAGGGGAGCGAAAAACTGTTTTTT; CDR3aa: CASSFGQGSEKLFF
d_gene: TRBD1; j_gene: TRBJ2-7; v_gene: TRBV18; abundance: NA; CDR3nt: TGTGCCAGCTCCCTTCTCCCGGGACAGGGGGCCCACGAGCAGTACTTC; CDR3aa: CASSLLPGQGAHEQYF
d_gene: NA; j_gene: TRBJ2-1; v_gene: TRBV6-1; abundance: NA; CDR3nt: TGTGCCAGCAGTGAAGCAAAGGGGAGGAATGAGCAGTTCTTC; CDR3aa: CASSEAKGRNEQFF
d_gene: NA; j_gene: TRBJ1-5; v_gene: TRBV18; abundance: NA; CDR3nt: NA; CDR3aa: CASSPPQGQYFGGNQPQHF
d_gene: TRBD2; j_gene: TRBJ2-1; v_gene: TRBV5-4; abundance: NA; CDR3nt: TGTGCCAGCAGCCCACAACTAGCGGGAACGAATGAGCAGTTCTTC; CDR3aa: CASSPQLAGTNEQFF